This T cell receptor (beta chain) was obtained from a study of OX40 agonist ivuxolimab in advanced cancers. At the level of the study: Eligibility admitted prior anti-PD-1, anti-PD-L1 or anti-CTLA-4 therapy; about 40% had some.

The data were produced by immunoSEQ multiplex PCR, yet TCRdb's version contains in-frame clones alone and is incomplete. The sample gives more than 55,000 clones, about four fifths of which show up once; about 4.5% is in the top ten. Deletions cut 7 bases from V and 7 bases from J, with 22 bases between. Germline CDR1 reads SNHLY; CDR2 reads FYNNEI. The CDR3 spans 16 residues. About this clone itself: Its antigen is not known.

General study points: The CD4+ and CD8+ T cells in the blood had expanded clonally by week 6 at 0.1 to 3.0 mg/kg.

The source is an adult with an advanced solid tumor such as melanoma, head and neck, liver or kidney cancer. V gene TRBV2 combines with J gene TRBJ2-2, with D perhaps assigned TRBD1 or TRBD2 (6 bases each). The source was CD4+ or CD8+ T cells sorted from blood, collected in a trial of the OX40 agonist ivuxolimab. The CDR3 bases are TGTGCCAGCAACGGGGGTGAGACAGGTCTGATCGGGGAGCTGTTTTTT. Its translation: CASNGGETGLIGELFF. Together with reference TRBV2 and TRBJ2-2, the CDR3 gives the full variable domain: EPEVTQTPSHQVTQMGQEVILRCVPISNHLYFYWYRQILGQKVEFLVSFYNNEISEKSEIFDDQFSVERPDGSNFTLKIRSTKLEDSAMYFCASNGGETGLIGELFFGEGSRLTVL.